The present entry profiles one T cell receptor beta chain with its context. Its recognized antigen is unknown. Qualities for individual bases were not recorded, and no much larger clone is one base off. Libraries were prepared through PCR. DNA from cultured CD4+ T cells was subjected to TCR sequencing with the Oncomine TCR Beta short-read assay at the Johns Hopkins FTIC core. The QIAamp micro DNA kit was used to extract genomic DNA from the cultured CD4+ T cells. Oncomine TCR Beta libraries from cultured CD4+ T cells were pooled with unique dual indexes and sequenced on an Illumina iSeq 100. The paper's data handling went like this. Non-productive sequences were filtered out, and CDR3s that did not start with C, did not end with F or W, or were shorter than 7 amino acids were discarded. The MANAFEST web application was used to identify antigen-specific clonotypes by comparing peptide-stimulated wells against reference wells and other culture wells. An FDR below 0.05, an odds ratio above 5, and a productive frequency above 0.1% in at least two of three replicate wells were required for clones to be considered positive. Clonotypes that were significantly expanded in both SARS-CoV-2 spike wells and at least one common cold coronavirus spike condition were defined as cross-reactive. Similarity between CDR3 sequences was evaluated in R version 3.6.1 using Levenshtein distances (stringdist) and unrooted phylogenetic trees (ape). The public reads were run again by TCRdb, first through fastp at Q25 and then through MiXCR, and only productive beta chains were kept. Rows are unified per CDR3 protein, each entry keeping the most common DNA and genes. Here the V and J calls rest on TCRdb's processing, not on the authors' analysis. This sample comprises roughly 4,000 distinct CDR3 sequences, about 38% of them detected only once. In total, the top ten clones hold 23% of the sample.

This entry is derived from a study of vaccination and CD4 T cells after COVID-19 (dated by TCRdb to between 2020 and 2023). At the level of the whole study: Convalescent patients had a positive SARS-CoV-2 result on nasal swab PCR, and of these patients, some ten had mild disease and one had severe disease. Six males and four females were included in the convalescent cohort, with two Hispanic individuals, seven Caucasians, two Asians and one multiracial person represented. As controls, cultures received a CEFX viral epitope pool (the positive control), an HIV-1 Nef peptide pool (the negative control), or no peptide at all. Two doses of either the Pfizer-BioNTech BNT162b2 vaccine (n=8) or the Moderna mRNA-1273 vaccine (n=2) were administered to participants. The time from the second vaccine dose to post-vaccine blood sampling had a median of approximately 72 days and ranged from about 14 to 250 days. Culture stimuli were overlapping spike peptide pools from SARS-CoV-2 and from the common cold coronaviruses HCoV-NL63, HCoV-OC43 and HCoV-229E. In some eleven COVID-19 convalescent patients and a few infection-naive healthy vaccine recipients, researchers compared the spike-specific CD4+ TCR repertoire from before mRNA vaccination with the repertoire from after. Post-COVID blood samples from convalescent patients were collected a median of roughly 100 days after diagnosis, with a range of roughly 30 to 170 days. Study-wide conclusions, independent of this receptor: The median number of SARS-CoV-2-reactive clonotypes rose from 20 to 25 after infection to roughly 38 after vaccination, but the change was not significant. Relatively few convalescent patients were included in the study, and early timepoints after natural infection were not analyzed. In convalescent patients, nearly all vaccine-specific clones (304 of 307) were found to be mono-reactive for SARS-CoV-2 spike rather than cross-reactive with common cold coronaviruses. Among the post-vaccine SARS-CoV-2-reactive clones in convalescent patients, a median around 90% showed up only after vaccination, which suggests vaccine-specific priming.

There are 13 amino acids in the CDR3, from cysteine to phenylalanine inclusive. This entry keeps only the CDR3 DNA: 39 bases, framed from base 1. Sequences LNHDA (CDR1) and SQIVND (CDR2) are obtained from the germline V gene (reference sequence). The junction shows trimming of 8 bases on V and 7 bases on J, plus 15 bases between the germline ends. The intended sense of this specimen's treatment or condition label: approximately 11-day PBMC culture with coronavirus spike peptide pools or control peptides (ViraFEST assay). The ViraFEST assay, used in the study, expanded antigen-specific T cells with peptide pools and then identified the expanded clonotypes through TCR sequencing. The convalescent patients' positive SARS-CoV-2 PCR tests fell between March and December 2020, which was before the Alpha, Beta and Delta variants emerged in the United States. Each well held 2 million or so PBMCs cultured in IMDM containing about 5% human AB serum and around 10 IU/ml IL-2, with roughly 9.2 ug/ml peptide pools added. On days 3 and 7, half of the culture medium was replaced with fresh IL-2-containing medium. After less than twelve days of culture, CD4+ T cells were isolated by negative selection with the EasySep CD4+ T cell isolation kit. Ficoll-Paque Plus gradient centrifugation was used to isolate PBMCs from whole blood, and the isolated PBMCs were then either used fresh or cryopreserved at -140C. Each culture condition was generally run in triplicate wells.

The V and J segments used are TRBV19 and TRBJ1-5; no D gene can be assigned with confidence. Sequenced: CD4+ T cells from blood, cultured in vitro. The source of this sequence is a human donor who had recovered from COVID-19. The bases read TGTGCCAGTGAAAAAAGGGTGGGCCAGCCCCAGCATTTT. It specifies CASEKRVGQPQHF.